Listed below are T cell receptor beta chains from one sample, sequenced in a study of T cell responses to AZD1222 COVID-19 vaccine. Only in-frame clones appear in the TCRdb table, and some are missing; sequencing was by immunoSEQ multiplex PCR. Among 100,000 to 150,000 clones, about 91% were seen once, and the ten largest hold 1.5% to 2%. The sample here was peripheral blood, taken 28 days after the second AZD1222 dose. These TCRs come from an adult who received the AZD1222 COVID-19 vaccine. The conserved cysteine and the conserved F or W are not part of the CDR3 here.

v_call: TRBV11-2; j_call: TRBJ1-1; cdr3_aa: ASTAQMTPEAF
v_call: TRBV20-1; j_call: TRBJ2-3; cdr3_aa: SASARDRGLTDTQY
v_call: TRBV5-4; j_call: TRBJ2-5; cdr3_aa: ASSNTGAQETQY
v_call: TRBV29-1; j_call: TRBJ1-2; cdr3_aa: SVGVQGNYGYT
v_call: TRBV13; j_call: TRBJ1-2; cdr3_aa: ASSRLQGADGYT
v_call: TRBV10-3; j_call: TRBJ2-1; cdr3_aa: AISRSGGYNEQF
v_call: TRBV29-1; j_call: TRBJ2-3; cdr3_aa: SVEVRTDTQY
v_call: TRBV2; j_call: TRBJ1-2; cdr3_aa: ASSEFRMQGGYT
v_call: TRBV19; j_call: TRBJ2-3; cdr3_aa: ASSIVLGGWGTDTQY
v_call: TRBV18; j_call: TRBJ1-2; cdr3_aa: ASSPFREAGYT
v_call: TRBV19; j_call: TRBJ2-1; cdr3_aa: ASSSSGPEQF
v_call: TRBV7-8; j_call: TRBJ2-1; cdr3_aa: ASSSTGGPYNEQF
v_call: TRBV2; j_call: TRBJ1-6; cdr3_aa: ASSEWGAVH
v_call: TRBV11-3; j_call: TRBJ2-3; cdr3_aa: ASSPGLTSTDTQY
v_call: TRBV4-1; j_call: TRBJ1-2; cdr3_aa: ASSQDPPGGGGYYGYT
v_call: TRBV18; j_call: TRBJ2-1; cdr3_aa: ASSPRDLDGEQF
v_call: TRBV6-5; j_call: TRBJ1-1; cdr3_aa: ASSNQGTEAF
v_call: TRBV6-5; j_call: TRBJ2-3; cdr3_aa: ASSYDSSGDPHTQY
v_call: TRBV11-2; j_call: TRBJ2-3; cdr3_aa: ASSSGPRSSLWDTQY
v_call: TRBV3-1/TRBV3-2; j_call: TRBJ1-6; cdr3_aa: ASSPPHNSPLH
v_call: TRBV7-8; j_call: TRBJ1-2; cdr3_aa: ASSLLQGDYGYT
v_call: TRBV7-3; j_call: TRBJ2-2; cdr3_aa: ASSYDSNTGELF
v_call: TRBV6-5; j_call: TRBJ1-3; cdr3_aa: ATDSTGNTIY
v_call: TRBV18; j_call: TRBJ1-5; cdr3_aa: ASSPSGGSNQPQH
v_call: TRBV10-3; j_call: TRBJ2-1; cdr3_aa: AIRDGLAGGLEQF
v_call: TRBV5-1; j_call: TRBJ2-1; cdr3_aa: ASSLSPAGSYNEQF
v_call: TRBV23-1; j_call: TRBJ2-1; cdr3_aa: ASSRGDRNNEQF
v_call: TRBV9; j_call: TRBJ1-3; cdr3_aa: ASSNGQIVSGNTIY
v_call: TRBV27; j_call: TRBJ1-5; cdr3_aa: ASSLAGDNQPQH
v_call: TRBV9; j_call: TRBJ2-6; cdr3_aa: ASSVAKTGNTGANVLT
v_call: TRBV28; j_call: TRBJ1-2; cdr3_aa: ASSFHRYGYT
v_call: TRBV2; j_call: TRBJ1-2; cdr3_aa: ASSEARFANYGYT
v_call: TRBV5-1; j_call: TRBJ1-2; cdr3_aa: ASSFGGQGAHGYT
v_call: TRBV5-1; j_call: TRBJ1-2; cdr3_aa: ASSLVPSSDFYGYT
v_call: TRBV5-1; j_call: TRBJ2-2; cdr3_aa: ASSLGLAGETGELF
v_call: TRBV9; j_call: TRBJ2-2; cdr3_aa: ASNIRGTGELF
v_call: TRBV20-1; j_call: TRBJ1-1; cdr3_aa: SASPDAGSTEAF
v_call: TRBV11-2; j_call: TRBJ1-6; cdr3_aa: ASSFRDTSYNSPLH
v_call: TRBV5-1; j_call: TRBJ2-3; cdr3_aa: ASSWLGGGAQDTQY
v_call: TRBV2; j_call: TRBJ1-2; cdr3_aa: ASRVGQAYDGYT
v_call: TRBV2; j_call: TRBJ2-4; cdr3_aa: ASGGGAGGIQY
v_call: TRBV4-1; j_call: TRBJ1-3; cdr3_aa: ASSQQGNSGNTIY
v_call: TRBV2; j_call: TRBJ1-3; cdr3_aa: ASSRSGIPSGNTIY
v_call: TRBV9; j_call: TRBJ1-5; cdr3_aa: ASSVGQGQISGNQPQH
v_call: TRBV9; j_call: TRBJ2-5; cdr3_aa: ASSAGQQETQY
v_call: TRBV6-5; j_call: TRBJ1-5; cdr3_aa: ASSSGQMGNQPQH
v_call: TRBV9; j_call: TRBJ1-1; cdr3_aa: ASSPQGQQRGDTEAF
v_call: TRBV7-9; j_call: TRBJ1-5; cdr3_aa: ASSRGQGSNQPQH
v_call: TRBV13; j_call: TRBJ2-1; cdr3_aa: ASSLVAGGYIGEQF
v_call: TRBV19; j_call: TRBJ1-3; cdr3_aa: ARPRRYSGNTIY
v_call: TRBV6-2/TRBV6-3; j_call: TRBJ1-1; cdr3_aa: ASSSVAGGITEAF
v_call: TRBV5-1; j_call: TRBJ1-4; cdr3_aa: ASSFQGANEKLF
v_call: TRBV6-5; j_call: TRBJ1-6; cdr3_aa: ASREGLNSPLH
v_call: TRBV11-2; j_call: TRBJ1-1; cdr3_aa: ASSLARGYGTEAF
v_call: TRBV7-9; j_call: TRBJ1-1; cdr3_aa: ASKNQGTLEQAF
v_call: TRBV19; j_call: TRBJ1-1; cdr3_aa: ASRNTEAF
v_call: TRBV12-3/TRBV12-4; j_call: TRBJ1-5; cdr3_aa: ASSWTGDQPQH